These T cell receptor beta chains were read from a single sample in a study of T cell responses to AZD1222 COVID-19 vaccine. Generated by immunoSEQ multiplex PCR, the TCRdb table keeps only in-frame clones and is missing some. The top ten hold approximately 6.3% of the sample, which has approximately 150,000 clones, roughly 91% seen once. Sample: peripheral blood, taken 28 days after the second AZD1222 dose. Receptors were obtained from an adult who received the AZD1222 COVID-19 vaccine. Both conserved end residues are part of each CDR3. Each record gives: J gene, D gene, clone size, V gene, CDR3 DNA, CDR3 protein. D genes are given only for firm matches. Clone size is shown for a subset of rows, as once, few, many or a class of expanded clone.

>TRBJ1-6|.|.|TRBV21-1
TGTGCCAGCAGCAAAGCGCGGTTAGGGGCGCCTGATAATTCACCCCTCCACTTT
CASSKARLGAPDNSPLHF
>TRBJ2-7|.|.|TRBV6-2/TRBV6-3
TGTGCCAGCAGCACGTACTCCGAGCAGTACTTC
CASSTYSEQYF
>TRBJ1-2|.|once|TRBV30
TGTGCCTCGGCCTTGGTGGCCTATGGCTACACCTTC
CASALVAYGYTF
>TRBJ2-7|.|.|TRBV7-2
TGTGCCAGCAGCTTCGACCGTTACGAGCAGTACTTC
CASSFDRYEQYF
>TRBJ2-2|.|.|TRBV4-3
TGCGCCAGCAGCCAAACTAGTCTGAACACCGGGGAGCTGTTTTTT
CASSQTSLNTGELFF
>TRBJ1-1|.|.|TRBV2
TGTGCCAGCAGTGAGAGGGAGTTGAACACTGAAGCTTTCTTT
CASSERELNTEAFF
>TRBJ1-5|.|.|TRBV6-5
TGTGCCAGCAGCCCGCAGGCCGGGAATCGACAGCCCCAGCATTTT
CASSPQAGNRQPQHF
>TRBJ1-1|.|.|TRBV28
TGTGCCAGCAGACATCCCAGGTGGAACACTGAAGCTTTCTTT
CASRHPRWNTEAFF
>TRBJ2-7|TRBD2|.|TRBV6-2/TRBV6-3
TGTGCCAGCAGTTACGCCAGGACTAGCGGGAGAAACGAGCAGTACTTC
CASSYARTSGRNEQYF
>TRBJ2-3|.|.|TRBV30
TGTGCCTGGAGTGGTCTGGGGGGAGGCACAGATACGCAGTATTTT
CAWSGLGGGTDTQYF
>TRBJ2-1|TRBD2|.|TRBV11-1
TGTGCCAGCAGACCCACCGGGACTAGAAGTTACAATGAGCAGTTCTTC
CASRPTGTRSYNEQFF
>TRBJ1-6|.|.|TRBV27
TGTGCCAGCAGTTTTCTAATCGGGCAACGTTCACCCCTCCACTTT
CASSFLIGQRSPLHF
>TRBJ1-3|.|.|TRBV9
TGTGCCAGCAGCTATGGTCGGGGGCCGGGTACTGGAAACACCATATATTTT
CASSYGRGPGTGNTIYF
>TRBJ1-6|TRBD1|.|TRBV6-5
TGTGCCAGCACCCCGACAGGGGGTAGTTCACCCCTCCACTTT
CASTPTGGSSPLHF
>TRBJ1-3|.|.|TRBV7-7
TGTGCCTCCGGCTCTGGAAACACCATATATTTT
CASGSGNTIYF
>TRBJ2-7|.|.|TRBV5-8
TGTGCCAGCAGTCCATTGGCGATATCAAGCGGCCGGGGCGAGCAGTACTTC
CASSPLAISSGRGEQYF
>TRBJ1-2|.|.|TRBV6-5
TGTGCCAGCAGAAAAGCCGAGAGCAGGGGCTATGGCTACACCTTC
CASRKAESRGYGYTF
>TRBJ2-5|TRBD2|.|TRBV9
TGTGCCAGCAGCGTAGGAGCGGGATGGGTAGAGACCCAGTACTTC
CASSVGAGWVETQYF
>TRBJ2-1|.|.|TRBV9
TGTGCCAGCAGGACGGGACATCCCACAAGCTCCTACAATGAGCAGTTCTTC
CASRTGHPTSSYNEQFF
>TRBJ1-4|TRBD1|.|TRBV27
TGTGCCAGCAGTTTCAGGACAGGGGAAAAACTGTTTTTT
CASSFRTGEKLFF
>TRBJ1-2|.|.|TRBV10-1
TGCGCCAGCAGTGAACGGGGAAGCTATGGCTACACCTTC
CASSERGSYGYTF
>TRBJ1-5|TRBD1|.|TRBV28
TGTGCCAGCAGTTTATCGGACAGGCGCAATCAGCCCCAGCATTTT
CASSLSDRRNQPQHF
>TRBJ1-2|.|.|TRBV15
TGTGCCACCAGCAGAGATGTGGGGTTTCTCTATGGCTACACCTTC
CATSRDVGFLYGYTF
>TRBJ2-6|.|.|TRBV5-6
TGTGCCAGCAGCTCCGGGATCAGCTCTGGGGCCAACGTCCTGACTTTC
CASSSGISSGANVLTF
>TRBJ1-2|.|.|TRBV6-6
TGTGCCAGCAGTTACGTCAGGGAGGGGGGCTACACCTTC
CASSYVREGGYTF
>TRBJ2-7|.|.|TRBV14
TGTGCCAGCAGAGGCCCCTCCTACGAGCAGTACTTC
CASRGPSYEQYF
>TRBJ1-5|.|.|TRBV5-1
TGCGCCAGCAGCTTGGCCGGGGCTACTAATCAGCCCCAGCATTTT
CASSLAGATNQPQHF
>TRBJ1-4|.|.|TRBV11-2
TGTGCCAGCAGCTTAGTCCAGGGGTCTGAAAAACTGTTTTTT
CASSLVQGSEKLFF
>TRBJ1-2|TRBD1|.|TRBV30
TGTGCCTGGAACTTGGGACAGGGGAGCTCCTATGGCTACACCTTC
CAWNLGQGSSYGYTF
>TRBJ1-4|.|.|TRBV3-1/TRBV3-2
TGTGCCAGCAGCCAAGAAGGGGTTGGTGAAAAACTGTTTTTT
CASSQEGVGEKLFF
>TRBJ2-7|.|.|TRBV6-5
TGTGCCAGCAGTTACGGCAGGGGAGTGTCGTACGAGCAGTACTTC
CASSYGRGVSYEQYF
>TRBJ2-2|TRBD2|medium-sized|TRBV10-3
TGTGCCATCAGTATTAGCGGGTGGACCGGGGAGCTGTTTTTT
CAISISGWTGELFF
>TRBJ1-2|.|once|TRBV6-5
TGTGCCAGCAGTTACCGTTTGGGTTACTATGGCTACACCTTC
CASSYRLGYYGYTF
>TRBJ1-3|.|.|TRBV7-2
TGTGCCAGCAGCTTATCTCGGGGGGTTATTTCTGGAAACACCATATATTTT
CASSLSRGVISGNTIYF
>TRBJ1-5|TRBD1|.|TRBV5-1
TGCGCCAGCAGCTTACAGGGGACAACTGGCCAGCCCCAGCATTTT
CASSLQGTTGQPQHF
>TRBJ2-1|TRBD2|.|TRBV3-1/TRBV3-2
TGTGCCAGCAGCCAAGGATGGACTAGCGGGGGTAGTGAGCAGTTCTTC
CASSQGWTSGGSEQFF
>TRBJ2-4|TRBD2|.|TRBV19
TGTGCCAGTAGTATACAAATCCTAGCGGGAGGTGCCAAAAACATTCAGTACTTC
CASSIQILAGGAKNIQYF
>TRBJ1-2|.|.|TRBV5-1
TGCGCCAGCAGCTTGGCAGGGGATTACTATGGCTACACCTTC
CASSLAGDYYGYTF
>TRBJ1-2|.|.|TRBV2
TGTGCCAGCGTCACAGCGACCTATGGCTACACCTTC
CASVTATYGYTF
>TRBJ1-6|.|.|TRBV5-6
TGTGCCAGCAGCTTGGTAGTGGGGTCGGCGTCACCCCTCCACTTT
CASSLVVGSASPLHF
>TRBJ2-2|.|.|TRBV7-2
TGTGCCAGCAGTCTAAACACCGGGGAGCTGTTTTTT
CASSLNTGELFF